This is a list of T cell receptor beta chains from one sample in a study of T cell repertoires in cytomegalovirus infection. TCRdb re-called the reads with MiXCR, one entry per CDR3 protein. The sample has tens of thousands of distinct CDR3 sequences; approximately 3.6% are singletons. Input material: PBMCs. The origin of the receptors is a human donor in good health (CMV status not recorded). Some clones in this sample may be carry-over from other donors' samples. CDR3s include the opening cysteine and the closing phenylalanine or tryptophan. A D gene is named only where the DNA matches it firmly. The size entry is marked missing in some rows and otherwise reads once, few, many or a size class.

D gene	V gene	J gene	clone size	CDR3 protein	CDR3 DNA
.	TRBV5-1	TRBJ1-3	many	CASSVGVSGNTIYF	TGCGCCAGCAGCGTGGGAGTCTCTGGAAACACCATATATTTT
TRBD1	TRBV7-8	TRBJ2-7	many	CASSPRGTATYEQYF	TGTGCCAGCAGCCCGCGTGGGACAGCAACCTACGAGCAGTACTTC
.	TRBV7-8	TRBJ2-2	many	CASRLMVADTGELFF	TGTGCCAGCAGGCTCATGGTGGCGGACACCGGGGAGCTGTTTTTT
TRBD2	TRBV6-4	TRBJ2-3	many	CASSAWLAGGRYTDTQYF	TGTGCCAGCAGTGCCTGGCTAGCGGGAGGCCGTTACACAGATACGCAGTATTTT
.	TRBV20-1	TRBJ2-1	many	CSARPTGKAYNEQFF	TGCAGTGCTAGACCTACAGGGAAGGCCTACAATGAGCAGTTCTTC
.	TRBV11-2	TRBJ2-4	.	CASSSRTAGWENIQYF	TGTGCCAGCAGCTCCCGCACCGCTGGTTGGGAAAACATTCAGTACTTC
TRBD2	TRBV29-1	TRBJ2-1	few	CSVVWLAGGPVNEQFF	TGCAGCGTTGTCTGGCTAGCGGGAGGGCCTGTGAATGAGCAGTTCTTC
.	TRBV7-9	TRBJ1-1	many	CASSHGRGGEAFF	TGTGCCAGCAGCCACGGGCGGGGGGGCGAAGCTTTCTTT
.	TRBV20-1	TRBJ1-1	many	CSAPHSGTLNTEAFF	TGCAGTGCTCCCCATTCCGGGACACTGAACACTGAAGCTTTCTTT
TRBD2	TRBV7-8	TRBJ2-1	many	CASSFARRAGGQNEQFF	TGTGCCAGCAGCTTCGCTCGTCGAGCGGGAGGCCAGAATGAGCAGTTCTTC
.	TRBV19	TRBJ1-1	.	CASTPGLNTEAFF	TGTGCCAGTACCCCGGGCCTGAACACTGAAGCTTTCTTT
.	TRBV7-2	TRBJ1-5	many	CASSLSWGSNQPQHF	TGTGCCAGCAGCTTATCCTGGGGCAGCAATCAGCCCCAGCATTTT
.	TRBV6-2/TRBV6-3	TRBJ1-5	many	CASSQSYSNQPQHF	TGTGCCAGCAGTCAGAGTTATAGCAATCAGCCCCAGCATTTT
.	TRBV28	TRBJ2-1	many	CASSLHGGPSYEQFF	TGTGCCAGCAGTTTACATGGAGGGCCGAGCTATGAGCAGTTCTTC
TRBD2	TRBV6-2/TRBV6-3	TRBJ2-1	many	CASSLGLAYYNEQFF	TGTGCCAGCAGTCTTGGACTAGCCTACTACAATGAGCAGTTCTTC
TRBD2	TRBV12-3/TRBV12-4	TRBJ2-1	many	CASSPGTRNEQFF	TGTGCCAGCAGCCCCGGGACTAGGAATGAGCAGTTCTTC
TRBD1	TRBV7-2	TRBJ1-5	many	CASSLTGTGRQPQHF	TGTGCCAGCAGCTTAACCGGGACAGGGCGTCAGCCCCAGCATTTT
.	TRBV7-2	TRBJ1-5	.	CASSPPGGRDNQPQHF	TGTGCCAGCAGCCCACCGGGGGGCAGGGATAATCAGCCCCAGCATTTT
.	TRBV6-6	TRBJ1-1	.	CASSLRGIQNTEAFF	TGTGCCAGCAGTTTGAGAGGGATACAGAACACTGAAGCTTTCTTT
.	TRBV7-9	TRBJ2-5	many	CASILGGQETQYF	TGTGCCAGCATATTAGGGGGGCAAGAGACCCAGTACTTC
.	TRBV7-2	TRBJ2-5	many	CASSESRVETQYF	TGTGCCAGCAGCGAGTCCCGTGTGGAGACCCAGTACTTC
.	TRBV27	TRBJ2-7	many	CASSRGTISYEQYF	TGTGCCAGCAGCCGGGGGACCATTTCCTACGAGCAGTACTTC
.	TRBV19	TRBJ1-2	many	CASSTPGRRNYGYTF	TGTGCCAGTAGTACCCCCGGGAGGCGGAACTATGGCTACACCTTC